The 3 T cell receptor beta chains listed next were all sequenced from one sample in a study of blood T cell repertoires in COVID-19. Repertoires were generated with immunoSEQ multiplex PCR, while TCRdb's copy carries only in-frame clones and drops some. The sample yields hundreds of thousands of clones, around 89% seen once. Sequenced sample: peripheral blood. Receptors were obtained from a woman aged 25 to 39 with COVID-19, enrolled during active disease.

The chain links TRBV7-9 to TRBJ1-1; a weak D match, TRBD1 (6 bases). Trimming took off 1 base at V and 5 bases at J, with 14 bases between the two ends. CDR1 and CDR2 from the germline V gene are SEHNR and FQNEAQ (reference sequence). This CDR3 is 15 amino acids long. The CDR3 sequence: CASSLDRVRETEAFF. In DNA, the CDR3 is TGTGCCAGCAGCTTAGACAGGGTACGTGAGACTGAAGCTTTCTTT.

This clone was found once. This chain connects TRBV5-1 to TRBJ2-7; 9 bases map to TRBD1. CDR1 and CDR2 (germline): SGHRS, YFSETQ. There are 15 residues in the CDR3. V lost 6 bases to trimming and J lost 6 bases; unmatched junction nucleotides: 13. The CDR3 region is CASTPRGDRVGEQYF. The CDR3 DNA is TGCGCCAGCACCCCGAGAGGGGACAGGGTTGGCGAGCAGTACTTC. Using reference TRBV5-1 and TRBJ2-7 for the parts outside the CDR3, the full variable domain is KAGVTQTPRYLIKTRGQQVTLSCSPISGHRSVSWYQQTPGQGLQFLFEYFSETQRNKGNFPGRFSGRQFSNSRSEMNVSTLELGDSALYLCASTPRGDRVGEQYFGPGTRLTVT.

This clone was recorded once. The chain links TRBV5-4 to TRBJ2-5; 9 bases map to TRBD2. The J segment lost 5 bases and the V segment lost 4 bases, leaving 12 bases of the junction unmatched. Germline V CDR1 and CDR2: SGHNT, YYREEE (reference sequence). CDR3 size: 16 residues. The CDR3 nucleotides are TGTGCCAGCAGCACGGCGGCGGGAGGGGGCGCGGAGACCCAGTACTTC. It yields the protein CASSTAAGGGAETQYF.